This is a list of T cell receptor beta chains from one sample in a study of T cells after yellow fever vaccination. TCRdb independently ran MiXCR on the 5' RACE reads; one entry per CDR3 protein. This sample has 250,000 to 350,000 distinct CDR3 sequences, with around 9.3% found just once. The sample here was CD4+ T cells sorted from PBMCs, taken 5 days after the yellow fever booster vaccination. The receptors stem from a man aged 18 to 29 who received the YFV17D yellow fever vaccine. The CDR3 runs from the conserved cysteine through the conserved F or W. Fields, in order: CDR3 length, V gene, CDR3 protein.

>16|TRBV12-3/TRBV12-4
CASSFEVSGARGEQYF
>13|TRBV7-9
CASSWQGSYGYTF
>13|TRBV11-2
CASSPVREGTQYF
>14|TRBV18
CASSPPPSGNEQFF
>15|TRBV21-1
CASSKEGSLNSRYTF
>11|TRBV29-1
CSVWIQETQYF
>16|TRBV7-2
CASSSPRLAGGYEQFF
>14|TRBV5-1
CASSLTLGQETQYF
>15|TRBV21-1
CASSKVPGGGNTIYF
>14|TRBV5-1
CASGPGTGNTEAFF
>15|TRBV7-2
CASSLIGQTSGELFF
>14|TRBV5-5
CASSYTIGGTEAFF
>14|TRBV25-1
CASPKAGYHTEAFF
>12|TRBV28
CAGKGRHNEQFF
>15|TRBV18
CASSPPATPTYEQYF
>12|TRBV29-1
CSVDRGGDTQYF
>14|TRBV7-2
CASSFDSGLDTQYF
>17|TRBV7-9
CASSHTRQSSSTGELFF
>14|TRBV6-5
CASARDRGSYEQYF
>13|TRBV7-3
CASSTSGGTEAFF
>16|TRBV7-8
CASSPYGTSGTDTQYF
>15|TRBV6-1
CASLFSGQAYNEQFF
>12|TRBV29-1
CSWSGGMDTQYF
>13|TRBV7-3
CASSQYFQETQYF
>14|TRBV12-3/TRBV12-4
CASRRALGTGELFF
>16|TRBV3-1
CASSHPRGASPYEQYF
>16|TRBV6-2/TRBV6-3
CASSFLAGGTTDTQYF
>13|TRBV7-9
CASRDDGNYGYTF
>14|TRBV6-5
CASSYWGGAYEQYF
>17|TRBV12-5
CASGLVSLGGGNQPQHF
>15|TRBV4-2
CASSQGRGSGNTIYF
>16|TRBV18
CASSPSFRVIEYGYTF
>14|TRBV30
CAWSVWGIREKLFF
>12|TRBV11-2
CASSPTGNTIYF
>16|TRBV5-1
CASSLVPDPPHSPLHF
>16|TRBV6-1
CASSEAFQGRNTEAFF
>12|TRBV7-8
CATRREGLGAFF
>13|TRBV20-1
CSARTGRDQPQHF
>17|TRBV4-1
CASSQPRLAVVQNEQFF